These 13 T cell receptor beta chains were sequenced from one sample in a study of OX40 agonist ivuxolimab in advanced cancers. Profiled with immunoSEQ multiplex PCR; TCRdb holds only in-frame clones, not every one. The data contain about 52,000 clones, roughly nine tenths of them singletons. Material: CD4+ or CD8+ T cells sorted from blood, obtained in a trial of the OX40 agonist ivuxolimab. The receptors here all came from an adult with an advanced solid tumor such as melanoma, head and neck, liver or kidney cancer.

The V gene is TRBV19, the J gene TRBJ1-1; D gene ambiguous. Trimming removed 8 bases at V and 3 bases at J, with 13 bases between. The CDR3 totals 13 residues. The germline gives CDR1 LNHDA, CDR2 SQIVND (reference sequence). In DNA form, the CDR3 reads TGTGCCAGTTCCGGATGGACTTACACTGAAGCTTTCTTT. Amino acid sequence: CASSGWTYTEAFF.

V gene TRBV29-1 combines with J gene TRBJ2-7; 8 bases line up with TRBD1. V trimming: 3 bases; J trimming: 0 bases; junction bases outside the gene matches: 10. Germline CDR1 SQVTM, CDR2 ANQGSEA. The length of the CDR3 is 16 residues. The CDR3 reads CSVDFRGQGASYEQYF. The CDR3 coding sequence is TGCAGCGTTGACTTCCGGGGGCAGGGGGCCTCCTACGAGCAGTACTTC.

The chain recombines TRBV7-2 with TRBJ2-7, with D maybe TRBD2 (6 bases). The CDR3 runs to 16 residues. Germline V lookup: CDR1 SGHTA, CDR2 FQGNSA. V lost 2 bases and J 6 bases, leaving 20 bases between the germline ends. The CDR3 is CASSLMVRTMAPEQYF. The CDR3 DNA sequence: TGTGCCAGCAGCTTAATGGTACGGACTATGGCACCCGAGCAGTACTTC.

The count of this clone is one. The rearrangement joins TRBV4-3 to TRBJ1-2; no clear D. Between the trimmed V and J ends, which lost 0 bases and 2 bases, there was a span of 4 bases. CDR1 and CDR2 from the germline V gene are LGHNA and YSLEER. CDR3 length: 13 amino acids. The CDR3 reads CASSQEENYGYTF. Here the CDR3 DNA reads TGCGCCAGCAGCCAAGAAGAAAACTATGGCTACACCTTC.

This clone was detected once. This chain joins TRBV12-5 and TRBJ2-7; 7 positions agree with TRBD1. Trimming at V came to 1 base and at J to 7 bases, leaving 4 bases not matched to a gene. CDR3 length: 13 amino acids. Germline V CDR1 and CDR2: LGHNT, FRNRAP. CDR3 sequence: CASGLETGWEQYF. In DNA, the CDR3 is TGTGCTAGTGGTTTGGAGACAGGGTGGGAGCAGTACTTC. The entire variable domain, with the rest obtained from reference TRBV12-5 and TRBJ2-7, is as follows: DARVTQTPRHKVTEMGQEVTMRCQPILGHNTVFWYRQTMMQGLELLAYFRNRAPLDDSGMPKDRFSAEMPDATLATLKIQPSEPRDSAVYFCASGLETGWEQYFGPGTRLTVT.

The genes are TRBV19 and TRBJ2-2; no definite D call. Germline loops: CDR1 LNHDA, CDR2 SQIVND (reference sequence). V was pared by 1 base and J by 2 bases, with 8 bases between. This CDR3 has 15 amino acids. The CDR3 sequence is CASSIGQANTGELFF. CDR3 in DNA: TGTGCCAGTAGTATAGGCCAGGCCAACACCGGGGAGCTGTTTTTT.

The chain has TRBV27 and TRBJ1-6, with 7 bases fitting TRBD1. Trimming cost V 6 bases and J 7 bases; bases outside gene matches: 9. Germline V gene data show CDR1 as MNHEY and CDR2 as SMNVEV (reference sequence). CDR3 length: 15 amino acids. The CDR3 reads CASSEQGVRNSPLHF. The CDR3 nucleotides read TGTGCCAGCAGCGAGCAGGGGGTCAGGAATTCACCCCTCCACTTT.

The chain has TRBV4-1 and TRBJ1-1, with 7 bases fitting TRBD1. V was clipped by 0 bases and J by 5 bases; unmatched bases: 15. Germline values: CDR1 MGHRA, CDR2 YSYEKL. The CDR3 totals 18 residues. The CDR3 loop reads CASSQDPQGLIPETEAFF. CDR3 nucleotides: TGCGCCAGCAGCCAAGATCCACAGGGGCTGATCCCTGAAACTGAAGCTTTCTTT.

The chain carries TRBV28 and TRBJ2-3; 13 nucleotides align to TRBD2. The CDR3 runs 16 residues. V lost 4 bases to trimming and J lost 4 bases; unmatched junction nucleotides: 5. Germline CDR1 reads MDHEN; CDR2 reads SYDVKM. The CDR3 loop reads CASSSTTSGGADTQYF. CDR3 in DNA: TGTGCCAGCAGTTCCACCACTAGCGGGGGGGCAGATACGCAGTATTTT.

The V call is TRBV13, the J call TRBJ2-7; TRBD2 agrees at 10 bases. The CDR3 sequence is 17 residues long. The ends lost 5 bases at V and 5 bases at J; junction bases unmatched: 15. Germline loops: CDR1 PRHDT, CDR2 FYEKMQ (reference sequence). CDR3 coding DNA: TGTGCCAGCAGCCCACTCCGGGGAGGTAGCGGGAGGCACGAGCAGTACTTC. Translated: CASSPLRGGSGRHEQYF.

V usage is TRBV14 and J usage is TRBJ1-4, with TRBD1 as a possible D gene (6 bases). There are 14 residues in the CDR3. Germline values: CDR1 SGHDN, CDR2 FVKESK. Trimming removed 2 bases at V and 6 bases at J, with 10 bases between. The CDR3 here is CASSQRQEYEKLFF. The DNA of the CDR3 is TGTGCCAGCAGCCAACGACAGGAATATGAAAAACTGTTTTTT.

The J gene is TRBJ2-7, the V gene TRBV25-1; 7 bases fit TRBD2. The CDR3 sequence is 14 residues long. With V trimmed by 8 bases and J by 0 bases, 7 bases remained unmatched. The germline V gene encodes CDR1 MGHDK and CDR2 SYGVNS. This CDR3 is CASGAGVFSYEQYF. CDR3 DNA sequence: TGTGCCAGCGGGGCGGGGGTGTTCTCCTACGAGCAGTACTTC.

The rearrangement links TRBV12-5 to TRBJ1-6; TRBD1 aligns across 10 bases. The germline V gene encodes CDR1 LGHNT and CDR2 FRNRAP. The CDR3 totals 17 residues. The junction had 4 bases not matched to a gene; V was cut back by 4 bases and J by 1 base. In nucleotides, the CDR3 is TGTGCTAGTGGTTCTGACAGGGGGCGATCCTATAATTCACCCCTCCACTTT. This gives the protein CASGSDRGRSYNSPLHF.